The 17 T cell receptor beta chains below come from one sample, sequenced in a study of response to subunit inactivated influenza vaccine. TCRdb processed the RT-PCR reads anew with MiXCR; each CDR3 protein has one entry. Of fewer than 750,000 distinct CDR3 sequences listed, less than 15% were seen once; the top ten hold 11%. This specimen consisted of PBMCs from blood, obtained about 11 days after vaccination. The receptors here all came from a man aged 45-60 years who received an inactivated influenza vaccine.

The chain combines TRBV6-1 with TRBJ1-2, with D unclear. The CDR3 loop spans 13 amino acids. Germline values: CDR1 MNHNS, CDR2 SASEGT. The germline V and J ends were trimmed by 2 bases and 7 bases, with 11 bases remaining between them. DNA of the CDR3: TGTGCCAGCAGTGAAAATCCGCTGCTTGGCTACACCTTC. Its translation: CASSENPLLGYTF.

This chain uses TRBV6-6 with TRBJ2-3; the D gene is possibly TRBD2 (5 bases). CDR1 MNHNY and CDR2 SVGAGI come from the germline V gene (reference sequence). V was trimmed by 2 bases and J by 11 bases, leaving 11 bases between them. The CDR3 loop spans 12 amino acids. The CDR3 is CASSYVDYLQYF. Here the CDR3 DNA reads TGTGCCAGCAGTTACGTCGACTACTTGCAGTATTTT.

In its sample, this clonotype was seen many times. In DNA form, the CDR3 reads TGCGCCAGCAGCCAAGATCTGGCTAGCGGGAGATTCGAGACCCAGTACTTC. Protein product: CASSQDLASGRFETQYF. J is TRBJ2-5 and V is TRBV4-3; 10 bases fit TRBD2. Germline values: CDR1 LGHNA, CDR2 YSLEER. CDR3 size: 17 residues. V was clipped by 0 bases and J by 5 bases; unmatched bases: 9.

This clonotype has a handful of counts. The chain is built from TRBV5-1 and TRBJ2-5; tentative D call: TRBD1 (6 bases). Between the trimmed V and J ends, which lost 1 base and 5 bases, there was a span of 12 bases. The CDR3 runs to 14 residues. Looked up from germline, CDR1 is SGHRS and CDR2 is YFSETQ. The CDR3 spells CASSLSGHVETQYF. In DNA form, the CDR3 reads TGCGCCAGCAGCTTGTCGGGACACGTGGAGACCCAGTACTTC.

This clonotype has a handful of counts. This chain links TRBV12-3 or TRBV12-4 with TRBJ2-5; 10 nucleotides agree with TRBD1. J was trimmed by 4 bases and V by 5 bases; bases with no gene match: 10. This CDR3 has 16 amino acids. CDR3 region: CASSRQGAGAGETQYF. DNA of the CDR3: TGTGCCAGCAGTCGACAGGGGGCCGGTGCGGGAGAGACCCAGTACTTC.

This clonotype was detected once. J is TRBJ1-2 and V is TRBV29-1; D unclear. From germline, CDR1 is SQVTM and CDR2 ANQGSEA. CDR3 length: 15 residues. V lost 0 bases to trimming and J lost 6 bases, with 17 bases between them. The DNA for the CDR3 is TGCAGCGTTGAAGATCCGGGGAGATCGGCAGATGGCTACACCTTC. It codes for CSVEDPGRSADGYTF.

This clonotype was detected a few times. The chain carries TRBV7-2 and TRBJ2-1; D unclear. This CDR3 is 13 amino acids long. Germline V gives CDR1 SGHTA, CDR2 FQGNSA. V shed 5 bases and J shed 4 bases, with 9 bases lying between them. The DNA for the CDR3 is TGTGCCAGCAGCGCAATGAGGTACAATGAGCAGTTCTTC. Encoded protein: CASSAMRYNEQFF.

The gene calls are TRBV2 and TRBJ1-2; D is unresolved. Trimming took off 7 bases at V and 0 bases at J, with 6 bases between the two ends. CDR1 and CDR2 (germline): SNHLY, FYNNEI. The CDR3 is 12 residues long. The CDR3 protein is CASKVSNYGYTF. CDR3 bases: TGTGCCAGCAAGGTATCTAACTATGGCTACACCTTC. The variable domain in full, with the rest retrieved from reference TRBV2 and TRBJ1-2, is EPEVTQTPSHQVTQMGQEVILRCVPISNHLYFYWYRQILGQKVEFLVSFYNNEISEKSEIFDDQFSVERPDGSNFTLKIRSTKLEDSAMYFCASKVSNYGYTFGSGTRLTVV.

The chain joins TRBV5-1 to TRBJ2-7; D is uncertain. Germline CDR1 and CDR2: SGHRS and YFSETQ. The CDR3 extends over 13 amino acids. Trimming left V 0 bases short and J 6 bases short, with 10 bases between. CDR3 bases: TGCGCCAGCAGCTTGGATTATGACACCGAGCAGTACTTC. It is translated as CASSLDYDTEQYF.

This clonotype showed up just a few times. The gene calls are TRBV29-1 and TRBJ2-7; TRBD2 agrees at 15 bases. The germline gives CDR1 SQVTM, CDR2 ANQGSEA. V shed 6 bases and J 3 bases; nucleotides not matched to a gene: 6. The CDR3 is made up of 15 amino acids. CDR3 DNA: TGCAGCGTGACCGGGACTAGCGGGAGGAGCTACGAGCAGTACTTC. Protein: CSVTGTSGRSYEQYF.

The chain links TRBV7-2 to TRBJ1-6; perhaps TRBD1 as D (6 bases). Germline CDR1 and CDR2: SGHTA and FQGNSA. The CDR3 consists of 17 residues. Trimming cost V 1 base and J 9 bases, with 19 bases left between them. CDR3 loop: CASSLVGAGGRGSPLHF. Here the CDR3 DNA reads TGTGCCAGCAGCTTAGTGGGGGCAGGCGGGCGAGGTTCACCCCTCCACTTT.

This clonotype has more than one count but fewer than ten. The chain is built from TRBV12-3 or TRBV12-4 and TRBJ2-5; tentatively, D is TRBD1 (5 bases). The CDR3 sequence is 11 residues long. Trimming cost V 8 bases and J 5 bases, with 9 bases left between them. CDR3 bases: TGTGCCAGCCAGGGTCGGGAGACCCAGTACTTC. Its translation is CASQGRETQYF.

This chain links TRBV4-2 with TRBJ2-7, with D unresolved. Trimming shortened V by 4 bases and J by 2 bases, and 12 bases separated the two germline ends. The CDR3 is 14 residues long. The germline gives CDR1 LGHNA, CDR2 YNFKEQ. CDR3 protein: CASSPLTSPYEQYF. The CDR3 DNA is TGTGCCAGCAGCCCCCTGACAAGCCCCTACGAGCAGTACTTC.

CDR3 sequence reads: CASSETDRVSYEQYF. CDR3 in DNA: TGTGCCAGCAGCGAAACCGACAGGGTCTCCTACGAGCAGTACTTC. The rearrangement uses TRBV2 and TRBJ2-7; TRBD1 matches 7 bases. V lost 6 bases and J lost 0; bases outside the gene matches: 8. Germline assignment: CDR1 SNHLY and CDR2 FYNNEI. The CDR3 sequence is 15 residues long.

The chain uses TRBV20-1 and TRBJ2-3; TRBD2 matches 9 bases. CDR1 is DFQATT, CDR2 SNEGSKA, per germline (reference sequence). The V segment lost 3 bases and the J segment 2 bases; nucleotides outside the gene matches: 6. CDR3 length: 15 residues. The CDR3 DNA follows: TGCAGTGCTAGGAACAGCGGGGGGAACACAGATACGCAGTATTTT. Protein: CSARNSGGNTDTQYF.

This clonotype was seen only a few times. The chain carries TRBV29-1 and TRBJ2-3; D not certain. CDR1 and CDR2 from the germline V gene are SQVTM and ANQGSEA. CDR3 length: 13 amino acids. Trimming removed 6 bases at V and 1 base at J, with 11 bases between. CDR3 sequence (DNA): TGCAGCGTACCCCCGGGCGGCACAGATACGCAGTATTTT. Its translation is CSVPPGGTDTQYF.

This clonotype was detected only a few times. The chain combines TRBV3-1 with TRBJ2-7; 10 bases are a match to TRBD2. Germline V gives CDR1 LGHDT, CDR2 YNNKEL (reference sequence). Losses at the gene ends were 0 bases for V and 5 bases for J; bases not matched to a gene: 7. This CDR3 region has 16 residues. CDR3 loop: CASSQDLASGGHEQYF. CDR3 nucleotide sequence: TGTGCCAGCAGCCAAGATTTAGCTAGCGGGGGTCACGAGCAGTACTTC.